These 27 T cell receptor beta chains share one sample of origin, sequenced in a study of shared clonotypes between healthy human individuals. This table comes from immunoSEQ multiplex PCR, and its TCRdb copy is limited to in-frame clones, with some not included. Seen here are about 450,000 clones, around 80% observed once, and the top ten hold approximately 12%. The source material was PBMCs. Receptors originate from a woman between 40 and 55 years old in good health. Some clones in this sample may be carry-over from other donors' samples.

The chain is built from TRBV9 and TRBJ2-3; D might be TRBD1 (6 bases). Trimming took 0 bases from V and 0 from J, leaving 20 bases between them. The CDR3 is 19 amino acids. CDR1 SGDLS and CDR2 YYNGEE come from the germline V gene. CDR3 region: CASSVGGWGLAHSTDTQYF. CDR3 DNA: TGTGCCAGCAGCGTAGGGGGTTGGGGGCTAGCTCACAGCACAGATACGCAGTATTTT.

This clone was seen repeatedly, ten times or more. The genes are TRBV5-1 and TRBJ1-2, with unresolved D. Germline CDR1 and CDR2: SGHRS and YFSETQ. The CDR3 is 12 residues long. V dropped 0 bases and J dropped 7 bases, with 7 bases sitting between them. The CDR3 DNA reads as TGCGCCAGCAGCTTGGAATATAGTGGCTACACCTTC. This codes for CASSLEYSGYTF.

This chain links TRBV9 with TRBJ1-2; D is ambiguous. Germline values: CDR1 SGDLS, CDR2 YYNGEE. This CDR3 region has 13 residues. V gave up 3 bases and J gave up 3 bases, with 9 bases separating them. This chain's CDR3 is CASSEPPHYGYTF. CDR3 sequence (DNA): TGTGCCAGCAGCGAGCCCCCCCACTATGGCTACACCTTC.

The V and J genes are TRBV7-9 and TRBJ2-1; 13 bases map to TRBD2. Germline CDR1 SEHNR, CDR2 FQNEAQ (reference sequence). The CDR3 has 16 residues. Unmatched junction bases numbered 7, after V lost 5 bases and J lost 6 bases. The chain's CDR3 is CASSVATSGRTNEQFF. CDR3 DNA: TGTGCCAGCAGCGTCGCGACTAGCGGGAGGACCAATGAGCAGTTCTTC.

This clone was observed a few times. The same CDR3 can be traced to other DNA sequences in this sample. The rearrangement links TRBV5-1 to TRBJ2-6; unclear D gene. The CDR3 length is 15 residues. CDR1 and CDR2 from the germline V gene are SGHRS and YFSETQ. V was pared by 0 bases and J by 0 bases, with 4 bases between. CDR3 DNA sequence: TGCGCCAGCAGCTTGGGGAACTCTGGGGCCAACGTCCTGACTTTC. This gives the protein CASSLGNSGANVLTF.

The CDR3 loop is CSVEGSRGDTQYF. The DNA for the CDR3 is TGCAGCGTTGAAGGGTCGCGTGGGGATACGCAGTATTTT. V usage is TRBV29-1 and J usage is TRBJ2-3; the D is unclear. Trimming shortened V by 1 base and J by 6 bases, and 11 bases separated the two germline ends. Germline CDR1 and CDR2: SQVTM and ANQGSEA. The CDR3 runs 13 residues.

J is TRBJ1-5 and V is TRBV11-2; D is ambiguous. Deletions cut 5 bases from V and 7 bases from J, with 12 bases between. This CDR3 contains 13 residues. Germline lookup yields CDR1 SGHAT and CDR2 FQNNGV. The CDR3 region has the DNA TGTGCCAGCAGCCGATGGGTGGACCAGCCCCAGCATTTT. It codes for CASSRWVDQPQHF.

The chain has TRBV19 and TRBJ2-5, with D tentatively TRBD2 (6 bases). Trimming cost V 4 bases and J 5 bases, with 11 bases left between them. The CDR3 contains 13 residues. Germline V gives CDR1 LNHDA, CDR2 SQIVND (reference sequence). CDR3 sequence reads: CASSTRDSETQYF. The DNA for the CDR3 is TGTGCCAGTAGTACCCGGGACTCGGAGACCCAGTACTTC.

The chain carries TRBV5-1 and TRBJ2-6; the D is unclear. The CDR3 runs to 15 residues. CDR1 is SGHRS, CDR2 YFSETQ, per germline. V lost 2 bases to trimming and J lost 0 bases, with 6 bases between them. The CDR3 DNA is TGCGCCAGCAGCTTAACCAGCTCTGGGGCCAACGTCCTGACTTTC. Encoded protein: CASSLTSSGANVLTF.

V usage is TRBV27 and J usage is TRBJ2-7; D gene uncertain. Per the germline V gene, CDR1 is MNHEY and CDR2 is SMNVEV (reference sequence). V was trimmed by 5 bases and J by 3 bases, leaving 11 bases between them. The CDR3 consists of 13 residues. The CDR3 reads CASSPRANYEQYF. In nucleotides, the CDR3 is TGTGCCAGCAGTCCAAGGGCCAACTACGAGCAGTACTTC.

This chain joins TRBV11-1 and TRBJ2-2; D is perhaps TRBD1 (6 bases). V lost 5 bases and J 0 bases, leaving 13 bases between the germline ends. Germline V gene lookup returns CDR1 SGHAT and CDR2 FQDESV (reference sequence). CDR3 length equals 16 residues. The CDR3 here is CASSLGQQPNTGELFF. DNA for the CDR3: TGTGCCAGCAGCCTCGGACAGCAGCCGAACACCGGGGAGCTGTTTTTT.

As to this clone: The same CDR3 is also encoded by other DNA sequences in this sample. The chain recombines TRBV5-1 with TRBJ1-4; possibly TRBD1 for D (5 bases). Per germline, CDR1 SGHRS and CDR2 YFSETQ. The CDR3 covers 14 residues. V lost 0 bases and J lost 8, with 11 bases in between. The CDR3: CASSLGQGGEKLFF. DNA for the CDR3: TGCGCCAGCAGCTTGGGGCAGGGCGGCGAAAAACTGTTTTTT.

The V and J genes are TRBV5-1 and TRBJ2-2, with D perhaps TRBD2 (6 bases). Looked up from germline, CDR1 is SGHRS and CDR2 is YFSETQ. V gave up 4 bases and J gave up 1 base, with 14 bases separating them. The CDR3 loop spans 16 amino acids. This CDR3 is CASSAGGQVNTGELFF. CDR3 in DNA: TGCGCCAGCAGCGCCGGAGGGCAGGTGAACACCGGGGAGCTGTTTTTT.

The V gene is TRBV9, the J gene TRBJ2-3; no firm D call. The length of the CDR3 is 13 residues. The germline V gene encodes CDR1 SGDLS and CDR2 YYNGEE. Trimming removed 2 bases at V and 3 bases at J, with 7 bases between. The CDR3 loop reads CASSVWYTDTQYF. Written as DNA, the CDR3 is TGTGCCAGCAGCGTTTGGTATACAGATACGCAGTATTTT.

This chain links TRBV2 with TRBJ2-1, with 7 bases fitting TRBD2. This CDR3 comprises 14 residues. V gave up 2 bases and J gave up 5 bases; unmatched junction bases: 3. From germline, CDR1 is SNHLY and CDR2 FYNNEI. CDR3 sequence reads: CASSERLADNEQFF. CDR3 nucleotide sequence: TGTGCCAGCAGTGAAAGACTAGCAGACAATGAGCAGTTCTTC.

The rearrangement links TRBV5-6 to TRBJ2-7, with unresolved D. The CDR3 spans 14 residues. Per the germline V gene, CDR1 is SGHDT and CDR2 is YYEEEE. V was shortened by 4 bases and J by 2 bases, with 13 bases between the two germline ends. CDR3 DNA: TGTGCCAGCAGCCGGCCGGTCTACCCCTACGAGCAGTACTTC. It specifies CASSRPVYPYEQYF.

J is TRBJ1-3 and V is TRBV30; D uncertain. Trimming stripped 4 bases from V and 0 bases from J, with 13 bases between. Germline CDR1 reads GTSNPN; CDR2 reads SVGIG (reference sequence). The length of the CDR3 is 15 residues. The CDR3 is CAWNPWPSSGNTIYF. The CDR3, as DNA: TGTGCCTGGAACCCTTGGCCTAGCTCTGGAAACACCATATATTTT.

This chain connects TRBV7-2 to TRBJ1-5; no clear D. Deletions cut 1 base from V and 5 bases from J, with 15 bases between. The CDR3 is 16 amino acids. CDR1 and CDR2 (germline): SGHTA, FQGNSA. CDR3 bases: TGTGCCAGCAGCTTAGGTCCAGACTCTCGGTATCAGCCCCAGCATTTT. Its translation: CASSLGPDSRYQPQHF.

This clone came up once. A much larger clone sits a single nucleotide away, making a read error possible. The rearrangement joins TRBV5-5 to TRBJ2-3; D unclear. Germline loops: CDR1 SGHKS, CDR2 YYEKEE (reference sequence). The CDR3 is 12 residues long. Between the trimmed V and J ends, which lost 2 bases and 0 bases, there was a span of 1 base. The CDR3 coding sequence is TGTGCCAGCAGCTTTAGCACAGATACGCAGTATTTT. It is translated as CASSFSTDTQYF.

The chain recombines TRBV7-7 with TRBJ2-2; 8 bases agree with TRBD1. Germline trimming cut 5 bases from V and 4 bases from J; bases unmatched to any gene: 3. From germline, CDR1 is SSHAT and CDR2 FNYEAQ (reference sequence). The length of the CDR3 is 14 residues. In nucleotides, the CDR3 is TGTGCCAGCAGCCGGGACAGGACCACCGGGGAGCTGTTTTTT. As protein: CASSRDRTTGELFF.

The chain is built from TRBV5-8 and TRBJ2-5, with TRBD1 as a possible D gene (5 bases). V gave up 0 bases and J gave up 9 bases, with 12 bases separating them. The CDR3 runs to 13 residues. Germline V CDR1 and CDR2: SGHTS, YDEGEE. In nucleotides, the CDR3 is TGTGCCAGCAGCTTGGAGGGGCTACTCTCCCAGTACTTC. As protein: CASSLEGLLSQYF.

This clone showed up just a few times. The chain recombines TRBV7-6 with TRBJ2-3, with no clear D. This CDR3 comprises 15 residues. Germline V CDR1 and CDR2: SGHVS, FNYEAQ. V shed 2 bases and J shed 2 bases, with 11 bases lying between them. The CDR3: CASSLLPLSTDTQYF. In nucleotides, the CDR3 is TGTGCCAGCAGCTTATTACCATTGTCCACAGATACGCAGTATTTT.

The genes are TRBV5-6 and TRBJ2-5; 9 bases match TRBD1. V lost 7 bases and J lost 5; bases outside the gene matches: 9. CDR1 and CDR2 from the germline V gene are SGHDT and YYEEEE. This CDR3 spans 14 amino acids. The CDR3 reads CASGKQGADETQYF. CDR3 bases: TGTGCCAGCGGGAAACAGGGGGCCGATGAGACCCAGTACTTC.

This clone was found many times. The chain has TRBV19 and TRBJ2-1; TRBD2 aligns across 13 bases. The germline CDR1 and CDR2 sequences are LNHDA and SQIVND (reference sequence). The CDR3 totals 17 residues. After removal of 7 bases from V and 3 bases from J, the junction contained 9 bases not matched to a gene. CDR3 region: CASTPFGTSGNYNEQFF. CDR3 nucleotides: TGTGCCAGTACCCCTTTCGGGACTAGCGGGAACTACAATGAGCAGTTCTTC.

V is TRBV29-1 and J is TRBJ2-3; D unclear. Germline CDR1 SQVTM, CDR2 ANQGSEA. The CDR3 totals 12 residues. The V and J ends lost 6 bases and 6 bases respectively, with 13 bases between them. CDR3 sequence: CSVRTLADTQYF. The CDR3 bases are TGCAGCGTCCGGACCCTGGCGGATACGCAGTATTTT.

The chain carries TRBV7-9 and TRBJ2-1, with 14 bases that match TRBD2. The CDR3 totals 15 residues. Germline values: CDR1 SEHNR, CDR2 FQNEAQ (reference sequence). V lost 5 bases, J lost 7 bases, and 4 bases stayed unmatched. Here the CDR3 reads CASSPGTSGGNEQFF. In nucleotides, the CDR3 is TGTGCCAGCAGCCCCGGGACTAGCGGGGGAAATGAGCAGTTCTTC.

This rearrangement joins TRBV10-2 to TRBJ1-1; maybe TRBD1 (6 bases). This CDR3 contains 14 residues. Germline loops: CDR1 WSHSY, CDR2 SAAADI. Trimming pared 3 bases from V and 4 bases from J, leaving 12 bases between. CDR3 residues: CASSEVGGGTEAFF. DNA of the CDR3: TGCGCCAGCAGTGAAGTAGGGGGAGGCACTGAAGCTTTCTTT.